A selection of T cell receptor beta chains follows, all from one sample in a study of memory CD4+ T cells and cytomegalovirus serostatus. TCRdb's copy holds only in-frame clones and misses some; the assay was immunoSEQ multiplex PCR. The sample holds tens of thousands of clones, over 65% seen once. Sequences were obtained from memory CD4+ T cells from blood. These receptors originate from an adult in good health and CMV-seronegative. Each CDR3 is given with its conserved first and last residue. The D gene is left open where the match is weak. Clone size is stated in some rows and not others, as once, few, many or a class when expanded.

clone size: .; J gene: TRBJ1-1; V gene: TRBV9; D gene: .; CDR3 DNA: TGTGCCAGCAGCGTCAGTGGGGCCCTTTCGAACACTGAAGCTTTCTTT; CDR3 protein: CASSVSGALSNTEAFF
clone size: .; J gene: TRBJ2-7; V gene: TRBV9; D gene: TRBD2; CDR3 DNA: TGTGCCAGCAGCGCATCAAGCGGGGGGCCCTACGAGCAGTACTTC; CDR3 protein: CASSASSGGPYEQYF
clone size: .; J gene: TRBJ2-4; V gene: TRBV4-1; D gene: .; CDR3 DNA: TGCGCCAGCAGCCAAGTGAGGTCCGGGGGGCCCACCGCCACCGCCCGTTACTTC; CDR3 protein: CASSQVRSGGPTATARYF
clone size: few; J gene: TRBJ2-5; V gene: TRBV27; D gene: .; CDR3 DNA: TGTGCCAGCAGTTCGGGGGGCTTGGCGGGGGAGACCCAGTACTTC; CDR3 protein: CASSSGGLAGETQYF
clone size: .; J gene: TRBJ2-7; V gene: TRBV25-1; D gene: .; CDR3 DNA: TGTGCCAGCAGTCCCCCCTCGCAGGGAGGTGTCTACGAGCAGTACTTC; CDR3 protein: CASSPPSQGGVYEQYF
clone size: .; J gene: TRBJ1-4; V gene: TRBV28; D gene: .; CDR3 DNA: TGTGCCAGCACAAAACCGGGCCTTGGGGAAAAACTGTTTTTT; CDR3 protein: CASTKPGLGEKLFF
clone size: .; J gene: TRBJ2-3; V gene: TRBV30; D gene: TRBD2; CDR3 DNA: TGTGCCTGGAAGGGCGGGACTAGCGGGGACACAGATACGCAGTATTTT; CDR3 protein: CAWKGGTSGDTDTQYF
clone size: .; J gene: TRBJ1-2; V gene: TRBV29-1; D gene: .; CDR3 DNA: TGCAGTGGAGATGGGGGAGCGGGCTACACCTTC; CDR3 protein: CSGDGGAGYTF
clone size: .; J gene: TRBJ2-7; V gene: TRBV27; D gene: .; CDR3 DNA: TGTGCCAGCAGTTTACAGGGTCGGGCAACCTACGAGCAGTACTTC; CDR3 protein: CASSLQGRATYEQYF
clone size: .; J gene: TRBJ2-5; V gene: TRBV20-1; D gene: .; CDR3 DNA: TGCAGTGCCGGGCTCGGGGAGACCCAGTACTTC; CDR3 protein: CSAGLGETQYF
clone size: .; J gene: TRBJ2-1; V gene: TRBV4-2; D gene: TRBD2; CDR3 DNA: TGTGCCAGCAGCCAAGGAAGCGGGGGGCTCTACAATGAGCAGTTCTTC; CDR3 protein: CASSQGSGGLYNEQFF
clone size: .; J gene: TRBJ2-7; V gene: TRBV4-3; D gene: .; CDR3 DNA: TGCGCCAGCAGCCGGACACAATTGGGCGAGCAGTACTTC; CDR3 protein: CASSRTQLGEQYF
clone size: .; J gene: TRBJ1-5; V gene: TRBV29-1; D gene: .; CDR3 DNA: TGCAGCGTTGCTACAGACTGGGACCAGCCCCAGCATTTT; CDR3 protein: CSVATDWDQPQHF
clone size: .; J gene: TRBJ2-7; V gene: TRBV5-1; D gene: .; CDR3 DNA: TGCGCCAGCAGCTTGGACGGACGCTACGAGCAGTACTTC; CDR3 protein: CASSLDGRYEQYF
clone size: .; J gene: TRBJ2-1; V gene: TRBV6-6; D gene: TRBD1; CDR3 DNA: TGTGCCAGCAGCAGGGCAGGGGGTTACAATGAGCAGTTCTTC; CDR3 protein: CASSRAGGYNEQFF
clone size: .; J gene: TRBJ1-1; V gene: TRBV2; D gene: .; CDR3 DNA: TGTGCCAGCTTCAGGGGCGCGTCGCCCAAGAACACTGAAGCTTTCTTT; CDR3 protein: CASFRGASPKNTEAFF
clone size: .; J gene: TRBJ1-1; V gene: TRBV5-6; D gene: TRBD1; CDR3 DNA: TGTGCCAGCAGCCCGGACAGGGGGCTGGGGACTGAAGCTTTCTTT; CDR3 protein: CASSPDRGLGTEAFF
clone size: .; J gene: TRBJ1-2; V gene: TRBV7-2; D gene: TRBD1; CDR3 DNA: TGTGCCAGCAGCGAAACAGGGGGCTTTTATGGCTACACCTTC; CDR3 protein: CASSETGGFYGYTF
clone size: medium-sized; J gene: TRBJ1-1; V gene: TRBV7-9; D gene: TRBD1; CDR3 DNA: TGTGCCAGCAGCAAACAGGGGATCAGGACTGAAGCTTTCTTT; CDR3 protein: CASSKQGIRTEAFF
clone size: .; J gene: TRBJ1-5; V gene: TRBV7-2; D gene: .; CDR3 DNA: TGTGCCAGCAGCTCCCTTCTTCAGCCCCAGCATTTT; CDR3 protein: CASSSLLQPQHF
clone size: .; J gene: TRBJ1-1; V gene: TRBV5-4; D gene: .; CDR3 DNA: TGTGCCAGCAGCCGCGGGGGAACGACTGAAGCTTTCTTT; CDR3 protein: CASSRGGTTEAFF
clone size: once; J gene: TRBJ1-3; V gene: TRBV6-7; D gene: TRBD1; CDR3 DNA: TGTGCCAGCTCTATAGTCACAGGGGAACGAAACACCATATATTTT; CDR3 protein: CASSIVTGERNTIYF
clone size: once; J gene: TRBJ2-7; V gene: TRBV18; D gene: .; CDR3 DNA: TGTGCCAGCTCACCAAATTCTTTCTCCTACGAGCAGTACTTC; CDR3 protein: CASSPNSFSYEQYF
clone size: .; J gene: TRBJ1-5; V gene: TRBV15; D gene: .; CDR3 DNA: TGTGCCACCAGCAGAGTGTTGGGGGGACAGCCCCAGCATTTT; CDR3 protein: CATSRVLGGQPQHF
clone size: .; J gene: TRBJ2-3; V gene: TRBV30; D gene: TRBD2; CDR3 DNA: TGTGCCTGGAGTAGGGGCGGGGGATCAGCAGATACGCAGTATTTT; CDR3 protein: CAWSRGGGSADTQYF
clone size: .; J gene: TRBJ2-7; V gene: TRBV28; D gene: TRBD2; CDR3 DNA: TGTGCCAGCGGCACTAGCGGACCCTACGAGCAGTACTTC; CDR3 protein: CASGTSGPYEQYF
clone size: .; J gene: TRBJ1-4; V gene: TRBV25-1; D gene: .; CDR3 DNA: TGTGCCAGCAGTGAATGGGCGGGAAATGAAAAACTGTTTTTT; CDR3 protein: CASSEWAGNEKLFF
clone size: .; J gene: TRBJ2-1; V gene: TRBV7-2; D gene: TRBD2; CDR3 DNA: TGTGCCAGCAGCCTGAGGTGGGCTAGCGGGGGACTAAACAATGAGCAGTTCTTC; CDR3 protein: CASSLRWASGGLNNEQFF
clone size: few; J gene: TRBJ2-3; V gene: TRBV15; D gene: TRBD2; CDR3 DNA: TGTGCCGCCCGGACTAGCGGGGGGGCTTTCGATACGCAGTATTTT; CDR3 protein: CAARTSGGAFDTQYF
clone size: .; J gene: TRBJ1-3; V gene: TRBV27; D gene: .; CDR3 DNA: TGTGCCAGCAGTTTGACACAGGGTTCTGGAAACACCATATATTTT; CDR3 protein: CASSLTQGSGNTIYF
clone size: .; J gene: TRBJ2-7; V gene: TRBV4-2; D gene: .; CDR3 DNA: TGTGCCAGCAGCCAGGACAAATCCGAGCAGTACTTC; CDR3 protein: CASSQDKSEQYF
clone size: few; J gene: TRBJ2-7; V gene: TRBV5-1; D gene: .; CDR3 DNA: TGCGCCAGCAGCTTTTTCTTAGAGGGAGAGAGCGAGCAGTACTTC; CDR3 protein: CASSFFLEGESEQYF
clone size: .; J gene: TRBJ2-5; V gene: TRBV27; D gene: .; CDR3 DNA: TGTGCCAGCAGTTTAAGATGGGAAGGTGGGGAGCAGTACTTC; CDR3 protein: CASSLRWEGGEQYF
clone size: .; J gene: TRBJ1-4; V gene: TRBV14; D gene: .; CDR3 DNA: TGTGCCAGCAGCCAATGGGGATCTGATGAAAAACTGTTTTTT; CDR3 protein: CASSQWGSDEKLFF
clone size: .; J gene: TRBJ2-7; V gene: TRBV2; D gene: .; CDR3 DNA: TGTGCCAGCAGTGAACAGACTAGTTATTCCTACGAGCAGTACTTC; CDR3 protein: CASSEQTSYSYEQYF
clone size: few; J gene: TRBJ2-5; V gene: TRBV25-1; D gene: TRBD2; CDR3 DNA: TGTGCCAGCAGTGGGGGGACTAGCGGGCACAGGGGAGAGACCCAGTACTTC; CDR3 protein: CASSGGTSGHRGETQYF
clone size: .; J gene: TRBJ1-2; V gene: TRBV28; D gene: .; CDR3 DNA: TGTGCCAGCAGCGTTTCGGAGAACCTTTTAATCTGGGATGGCTACACCTTC; CDR3 protein: CASSVSENLLIWDGYTF
clone size: .; J gene: TRBJ2-7; V gene: TRBV2; D gene: .; CDR3 DNA: TGTGCCAGCAGTGAACAGGGCCTGACTTACGAGCAGTACTTC; CDR3 protein: CASSEQGLTYEQYF
clone size: .; J gene: TRBJ1-2; V gene: TRBV14; D gene: TRBD1; CDR3 DNA: TGTGCCAGCAGCCAATCCAGACCGGGACAGGGGGATGGCTACACCTTC; CDR3 protein: CASSQSRPGQGDGYTF
clone size: once; J gene: TRBJ1-4; V gene: TRBV19; D gene: .; CDR3 DNA: TGTGCCAGTAGTATAAAAGAAGGGGCAACTAATGAAAAACTGTTTTTT; CDR3 protein: CASSIKEGATNEKLFF
clone size: .; J gene: TRBJ1-5; V gene: TRBV19; D gene: .; CDR3 DNA: TGTGCCAGTAGTTTACAGGGCCTAAACAATCAGCCCCAGCATTTT; CDR3 protein: CASSLQGLNNQPQHF
clone size: .; J gene: TRBJ1-6; V gene: TRBV9; D gene: .; CDR3 DNA: TGTGCCAGCAGCGCTGCCCCGGGGACAATCCTCCTTAATTCACCCCTCCACTTT; CDR3 protein: CASSAAPGTILLNSPLHF
clone size: .; J gene: TRBJ2-1; V gene: TRBV7-9; D gene: TRBD2; CDR3 DNA: TGTGCCAGCAGCCAAAGAGGACTAGGCCTTGAGCAGTTCTTC; CDR3 protein: CASSQRGLGLEQFF
clone size: .; J gene: TRBJ1-5; V gene: TRBV28; D gene: .; CDR3 DNA: TGTGCCAGCAGACACCAGGGGATTCCCAATCAGCCCCAGCATTTT; CDR3 protein: CASRHQGIPNQPQHF
clone size: .; J gene: TRBJ2-2; V gene: TRBV2; D gene: TRBD1; CDR3 DNA: TGTGCCAGCAGTCCCCTGGCAGGGGGAATCGGGGAGCTGTTTTTT; CDR3 protein: CASSPLAGGIGELFF